The entry below gives a single T cell receptor beta chain sequence along with its context. Its antigen remains unknown. These data are taken from a study of TIL therapy for anti-PD-1-resistant metastatic lung cancer. Time point meaning: pre-treatment sample, taken before nivolumab and TIL therapy. Overall study findings and caveats: After infusion, TIL clonotypes partly replaced peripheral T cells and declined over months.

The immunoSEQ assay was v3. Measured with immunoSEQ multiplex PCR; TCRdb has only the in-frame clones, and not every one. The sample records 60,000 or so clones, around 69% being singletons. The TCR sequence derives from a person aged 25 to 80 with non-small cell lung cancer. The starting material was blood, obtained at baseline.

The CDR3 DNA reads as TGCAGCGCCGCCGGTTCTGCGGTTCTTCACAATGAGCAGTTCTTC. As protein: CSAAGSAVLHNEQFF. The chain uses TRBV29-1 and TRBJ2-1; D is unclear. The ends were cut back, 7 bases at V and 5 bases at J, with 21 bases in the middle. This CDR3 spans 15 amino acids. The V gene's germline CDR1 is SQVTM and CDR2 ANQGSEA.